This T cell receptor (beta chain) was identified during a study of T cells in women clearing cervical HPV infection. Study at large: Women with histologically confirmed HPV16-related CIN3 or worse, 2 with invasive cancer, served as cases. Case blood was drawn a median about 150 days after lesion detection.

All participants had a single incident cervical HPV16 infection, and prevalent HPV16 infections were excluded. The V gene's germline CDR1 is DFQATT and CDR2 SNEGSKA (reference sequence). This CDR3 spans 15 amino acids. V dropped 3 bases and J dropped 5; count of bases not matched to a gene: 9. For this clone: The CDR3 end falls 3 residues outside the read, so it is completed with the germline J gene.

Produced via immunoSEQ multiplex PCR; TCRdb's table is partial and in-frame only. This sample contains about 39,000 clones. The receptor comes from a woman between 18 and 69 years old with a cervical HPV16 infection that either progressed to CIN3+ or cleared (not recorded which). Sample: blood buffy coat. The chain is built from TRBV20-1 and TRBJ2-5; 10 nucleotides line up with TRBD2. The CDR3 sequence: CSASRASGGRETQYF. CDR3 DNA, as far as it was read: TGCAGTGCTAGCAGGGCTAGCGGGGGTCGGGAGACC.